A selection of T cell receptor beta chains follows, all from one sample in a study of blood T cell repertoires in COVID-19. Clones were sequenced by immunoSEQ multiplex PCR, and TCRdb holds only the in-frame ones, with some missing. The sample yields tens of thousands of clones, 90% seen once. Specimen: peripheral blood. The source of these receptors is a man aged 55 to 69 with active or convalescent COVID-19. Both conserved end residues are part of each CDR3. Fields, in order: clone size, V gene, J gene, D gene, CDR3 protein, CDR3 DNA. A D gene is named only where the DNA matches it firmly. Size values are once, few and many counts, or a class for expanded clones, and some rows have none.

-	TRBV6-5	TRBJ1-1	-	CASSYGGAEAFF	TGTGCCAGCAGTTACGGGGGGGCTGAAGCTTTCTTT
-	TRBV7-2	TRBJ1-5	TRBD1	CASSPQGGTGQPQHF	TGTGCCAGCAGCCCCCAAGGGGGCACAGGTCAGCCCCAGCATTTT
-	TRBV27	TRBJ2-1	TRBD2	CASSQLAGGGNEQFF	TGTGCCAGCAGTCAACTAGCGGGAGGAGGCAATGAGCAGTTCTTC
-	TRBV27	TRBJ1-5	-	CASSPYSNQPQHF	TGTGCCAGCAGTCCCTATAGCAATCAGCCCCAGCATTTT
-	TRBV13	TRBJ2-6	TRBD1	CASTGQESSGANVLTF	TGTGCCAGCACGGGACAGGAAAGCTCTGGGGCCAACGTCCTGACTTTC
-	TRBV5-1	TRBJ2-1	TRBD2	CASRSGLAATSYNEQFF	TGCGCCAGCAGGAGTGGACTAGCGGCTACTTCCTACAATGAGCAGTTCTTC
-	TRBV5-5	TRBJ2-3	TRBD2	CASSWGGVDTDTQYF	TGTGCCAGCAGCTGGGGAGGGGTTGACACAGATACGCAGTATTTT
-	TRBV10-2	TRBJ1-6	-	CASSESAGYNSPLHF	TGCGCCAGCAGTGAGTCAGCCGGTTATAATTCACCCCTCCACTTT
-	TRBV7-7	TRBJ2-5	TRBD2	CASSPGGVVPETQYF	TGTGCCAGCAGCCCCGGGGGGGTCGTCCCAGAGACCCAGTACTTC
few	TRBV7-2	TRBJ2-3	TRBD2	CASSLGTSGFTGTQYF	TGTGCCAGCAGCTTGGGCACTAGCGGATTCACTGGTACGCAGTATTTT
once	TRBV7-9	TRBJ2-1	TRBD1	CASSFGTGNEQFF	TGTGCCAGCAGCTTCGGGACAGGTAATGAGCAGTTCTTC
-	TRBV7-2	TRBJ1-4	TRBD1	CASSPDRVDEKLFF	TGTGCCAGCAGCCCGGACAGGGTGGATGAAAAACTGTTTTTT
-	TRBV30	TRBJ1-6	-	CAWSDPGRSGVTPLHF	TGTGCCTGGAGTGACCCCGGGAGATCGGGGGTTACACCCCTCCACTTT
-	TRBV10-3	TRBJ1-2	-	CAIRGEGRGGYTF	TGTGCCATCCGAGGGGAGGGGCGAGGTGGCTACACCTTC
-	TRBV18	TRBJ2-2	-	CASSPPGRTGTGELFF	TGTGCCAGCTCACCACCTGGTCGAACTGGTACCGGGGAGCTGTTTTTT
-	TRBV5-4	TRBJ2-1	TRBD2	CASSLPWSGSGNEQFF	TGTGCCAGCAGCCTTCCTTGGAGCGGGAGTGGGAATGAGCAGTTCTTC
-	TRBV5-1	TRBJ2-5	-	CASSLGSSPRETQYF	TGCGCCAGCAGCTTGGGGTCAAGCCCTCGAGAGACCCAGTACTTC
-	TRBV29-1	TRBJ2-5	TRBD1	CSVQGLETQYF	TGCAGCGTACAGGGGTTAGAGACCCAGTACTTC
-	TRBV6-5	TRBJ2-7	TRBD1	CASSYSRTGGPYEQYF	TGTGCCAGCAGTTACTCTAGGACAGGGGGGCCCTACGAGCAGTACTTC
-	TRBV7-2	TRBJ2-3	TRBD2	CASSASGRVGLRTDTQYF	TGTGCCAGCAGCGCTAGCGGGAGGGTCGGTTTGCGCACAGATACGCAGTATTTT
-	TRBV4-3	TRBJ1-6	TRBD1	CASSQEQGTARSPLHF	TGCGCCAGCAGCCAAGAACAGGGGACGGCTCGTTCACCCCTCCACTTT
-	TRBV19	TRBJ1-5	TRBD1	CASSPILRQGAYNQPQHF	TGTGCCAGTAGTCCAATTCTTCGACAGGGGGCTTATAATCAGCCCCAGCATTTT
-	TRBV15	TRBJ1-5	-	CATSRGEPRNQPQHF	TGTGCCACCAGCAGAGGTGAGCCGCGCAATCAGCCCCAGCATTTT
-	TRBV19	TRBJ2-6	-	CASSQRGHGANVLTF	TGTGCCAGTAGTCAAAGAGGGCACGGGGCCAACGTCCTGACTTTC
once	TRBV6-4	TRBJ2-2	-	CASSVGGTGELFF	TGTGCCAGCAGTGTAGGAGGGACCGGGGAGCTGTTTTTT
-	TRBV28	TRBJ2-1	TRBD2	CASRSFGTSGRRGQTYNEQFF	TGTGCCAGCAGATCCTTCGGGACTAGCGGGAGGAGGGGCCAAACCTACAATGAGCAGTTCTTC
-	TRBV5-1	TRBJ2-1	-	CASSLGLQGGNEQFF	TGCGCCAGCAGCTTGGGGCTGCAGGGGGGCAATGAGCAGTTCTTC
once	TRBV18	TRBJ2-5	-	CASSPRLQETQYF	TGTGCCAGCTCACCTCGACTACAAGAGACCCAGTACTTC
once	TRBV27	TRBJ2-7	-	CASSPRRTGGGLAREQYF	TGTGCCAGCAGTCCCCGTCGGACAGGGGGAGGACTAGCGAGAGAGCAGTACTTC
-	TRBV30	TRBJ1-1	-	CAWSVGAVAEAFF	TGTGCCTGGAGTGTAGGGGCTGTAGCCGAAGCTTTCTTT
-	TRBV29-1	TRBJ1-1	TRBD1	CSVAPPGQGRGTEAFF	TGCAGCGTTGCTCCACCGGGACAGGGACGTGGAACTGAAGCTTTCTTT
once	TRBV5-1	TRBJ2-2	-	CASSTTGNTGELFF	TGCGCCAGCAGCACCACAGGGAACACCGGGGAGCTGTTTTTT
-	TRBV9	TRBJ2-1	-	CASSGLAPGYNEQFF	TGTGCCAGCAGCGGATTAGCGCCTGGCTACAATGAGCAGTTCTTC
-	TRBV24-1	TRBJ2-7	-	CATSDRTGSYEQYF	TGTGCCACCAGTGATCGGACGGGATCCTACGAGCAGTACTTC
medium-sized	TRBV28	TRBJ1-1	-	CASSLRTERNTEAFF	TGTGCCAGCAGTTTGAGGACAGAGAGGAACACTGAAGCTTTCTTT
-	TRBV6-2/TRBV6-3	TRBJ1-1	TRBD1	CASSIPRQGSTEAFF	TGTGCCAGCAGTATTCCCCGACAGGGATCCACTGAAGCTTTCTTT
-	TRBV11-3	TRBJ2-3	TRBD2	CASSLSAGRGADTQYF	TGTGCCAGCAGCTTATCTGCGGGCCGGGGGGCAGATACGCAGTATTTT
-	TRBV7-2	TRBJ2-1	TRBD2	CASSSGLAGYNEQFF	TGTGCCAGCAGCTCGGGACTAGCGGGGTACAATGAGCAGTTCTTC
once	TRBV2	TRBJ1-2	TRBD1	CASTLTGYYGYTF	TGTGCCAGCACGTTGACAGGGTACTATGGCTACACCTTC
-	TRBV27	TRBJ2-7	TRBD2	CASSRLAGARSYEQYF	TGTGCCAGCTCTCGACTAGCGGGAGCTCGCTCCTACGAGCAGTACTTC